This record looks at one T cell receptor beta chain sequence and its context. Its antigen remains unknown. The record originates from a study of T-cell memory formation after mild COVID-19. The study's findings and limits: Clones that contracted clustered mainly in CM and EM if CD4+ and in EMRA if CD8+. Clones from the second wave (peaking day 37) had unconfirmed SARS-CoV-2 specificity. While clones contracting from day 15 to 85 were balanced between CD4 and CD8, later expanders leaned CD4+.

A single record per CDR3 protein comes from TCRdb applying MiXCR to the 5' RACE reads. Among approximately 300,000 distinct CDR3 sequences listed, approximately 16% were seen once. Germline V gene lookup returns CDR1 LGHNA and CDR2 YSLEER. This CDR3 comprises 14 residues. The ends were cut back, 1 base at V and 5 bases at J, with 11 bases in the middle. The chain couples TRBV4-3 to TRBJ2-5; unclear D gene. Sequenced input: PBMCs or a T cell subset sorted from them (not recorded which). The sequence was collected from a man younger than 35 who had mild COVID-19 (a few samples of this study predate the infection). Cell type and time point are not known. The CDR3 reads CASSQVLHRETQYF. CDR3 sequence (DNA): TGCGCCAGCAGCCAAGTTCTCCACCGGGAGACCCAGTACTTC.